This T cell receptor beta chain was obtained from a study of shared clonotypes between healthy human individuals (dated by TCRdb to about 2020). For context, the study as a whole: A few men and a couple of women, aged 18 to 49 years, made up the cohort. For each donor, CD4 naive and CD4 memory were each run on three plates, CD8 naive on two plates, and CD8 memory on one plate. To estimate repertoire size and how much clonotypes are shared between individuals, the study performed deep sequencing of blood TCR repertoires from about five healthy adults. To increase sequencing depth and limit assay-specific biases, TCR repertoire library preparation and sequencing were carried out by different laboratories using diverse techniques. Per donor, leukapheresis produced somewhere between about 0.85 and 8.9 billion PBMCs. General study outcomes and caveats: Based on pairwise subsampling, the degree of clonotype sharing among donors was expected to be affected by sequencing depth. Only blood was sampled, and tissue TCR repertoires likely differ from those in blood. Estimated clonotype richness was generally larger for naive than for memory subsets. Sharing across a few donors was observed for approximately 5% of naive CD4, less than 4% of naive CD8, 2.3% of memory CD4, and less than 0.45% of memory CD8 clonotypes. The genetic and exposure-history diversity represented was limited by the small number of donors. Compared with non-shared clonotypes, clonotypes shared by all four sorted-subset donors had higher generation probabilities. Incomplete sequencing was indicated by rarefaction of sorted-subset datasets, despite the large sequencing depth.

Healthy HIV-negative adults with no recently reported acute infections or vaccinations were included as donors. All donors were Caucasian adults living in Nashville, Tennessee, USA. CD8 memory samples consisted of magnetically selected CD45RO+ cells combined with CCR7-negative CD45RA+ effector memory (TemRA) cells. After blood collection by leukapheresis, PBMCs were isolated using Ficoll-Histopaque density gradient centrifugation and then cryopreserved in the vapor phase of liquid nitrogen. Analytical flow cytometry was used to check the purity and quantity of every magnetically sorted T cell population. Genomic DNA was isolated from every sorted fraction and measured by UV absorbance on a Nanodrop 2000c. Using the deep immunoSEQ assay, multiplex PCR amplified TCR CDR3 regions from genomic DNA. Extracted genomic DNA from each cell subset was spread evenly across all wells of several immunoSEQ 96-well plates, with each plate serving as a replicate. For sorted subsets, approximately 210 ng of genomic DNA, equivalent to 30,000 or so T cell genomes, went into each replicate PCR. Purified libraries were quantified with a Qubit 3.0 fluorometer, sized on a Bioanalyzer 2100, and re-quantified with the KAPA Library Quantification kit. Each immunoSEQ 96-well plate was sequenced on its own single-read 150-cycle Illumina NextSeq 550 flow cell. In the source study's methods: Because the immunoSEQ output included only junctional sequences and no quality scores, the filtering could not be the same as the filtering used for full-length reads. Sequences were annotated with PyIR, a Python wrapper for IgBLAST v1.9, using IMGT germline references to assign V/J genes and CDR3. Reads with weak V/J assignments (E-value above 1e-6), missing CDR3, stop codons, out-of-frame junctions, or ambiguous translated residues were removed. V3J clonotypes were defined by identical inferred V gene, J gene, and CDR3 amino acid sequence. Percentage overlap between repertoires was calculated by dividing the number of shared unique clonotypes by the size of the smaller repertoire. Three approaches were used to assess repertoire richness: RTK rarefaction, the Chao1 estimator, and Recon v2.1 estimates of unobserved clonotypes. For all TCRbeta clonotypes obtained by the gDNA method from a handful of donors, generation probabilities were computed with OLGA. This is the immuneACCESS table as TCRdb keeps it, with only in-frame sequences that have V and J called. A part of the clones is gone; compared with another copy, unresolved V genes explain less than half, and the rest is unexplained. V and J calls and clone size come straight from that table; D and trimming were deduced from the DNA. Across this sample there are approximately 640,000 clones, with 90% seen only once. The top ten constitute 30% to 40% of the sample.

Trimming takes 0 bases from V and 7 bases from J, and the germline ends sit 7 bases apart. CDR3 length: 13 amino acids, cysteine to phenylalanine. Only the CDR3 DNA stays, 39 bases, in frame from base 1. CDR1 and CDR2 are drawn from the germline V gene: SGDLS, YYNGEE. On this clone: This receptor's antigen is unknown. No base quality information exists; no much larger clone differs at one position.

The rearranged segments are TRBV9 and TRBJ2-2; no D segment can be confidently identified. Sequencing was done on a sample of memory CD8+ T cells from PBMCs. The sample's cell subset or site, from its label and the paper: CD45RO+ cells pooled with CCR7-negative TemRA cells. This receptor was obtained from a man aged 18 to 30 in good health. Some clones in this sample may be carry-over from other donors' samples. For the CDR3, the sequence is CASSVDSSGELFF. The DNA sequence is TGTGCCAGCAGCGTAGATTCAAGCGGGGAGCTGTTTTTT.